The clone carrying this TCR beta chain was counted between two and nine times. Its antigen is not identified. The CDR3 runs to 13 residues. Germline V gives CDR1 LGHNA, CDR2 YSLEER. With 0 bases removed from V and 6 bases from J, the gap between germline ends came to 7 bases. Using immunoSEQ multiplex PCR, the repertoire was profiled, and TCRdb retains in-frame clones only, with some absent. Of roughly 11,000 clones listed, approximately 87% are singletons. These data originate in a study of blood T cell dynamics during melanoma immunotherapy. Whole-study findings and limits: Unlike progressors, later disease-control patients had W3 repertoires gaining clonality or diversity. Whether repertoire-driving clones were melanoma-specific could not be determined.

Time point in this sample: pre-treatment baseline. One draw preceded checkpoint blockade; another followed its first cycle at week 3. No patient had earlier systemic cancer treatment, concurrent immunosuppressants, or another active cancer. The chain links TRBV4-3 to TRBJ2-3; the D is unclear. The source was blood, collected from a patient treated with checkpoint blockade. The sequence was obtained from a human donor with melanoma. The CDR3 spells CASSQDRVDTQYF. In DNA form, the CDR3 reads TGCGCCAGCAGCCAAGATAGGGTGGATACGCAGTATTTT.